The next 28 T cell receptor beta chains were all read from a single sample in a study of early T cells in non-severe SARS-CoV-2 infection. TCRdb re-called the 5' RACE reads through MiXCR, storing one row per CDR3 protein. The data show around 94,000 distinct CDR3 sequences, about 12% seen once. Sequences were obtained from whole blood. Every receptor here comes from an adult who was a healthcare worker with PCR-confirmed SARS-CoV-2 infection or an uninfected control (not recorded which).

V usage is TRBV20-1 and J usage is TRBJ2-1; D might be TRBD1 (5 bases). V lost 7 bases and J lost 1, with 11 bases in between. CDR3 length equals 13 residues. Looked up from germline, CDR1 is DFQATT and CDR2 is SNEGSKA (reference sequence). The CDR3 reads CSGQGISYNEQFF. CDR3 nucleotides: TGCAGTGGGCAGGGTATTTCCTACAATGAGCAGTTCTTC.

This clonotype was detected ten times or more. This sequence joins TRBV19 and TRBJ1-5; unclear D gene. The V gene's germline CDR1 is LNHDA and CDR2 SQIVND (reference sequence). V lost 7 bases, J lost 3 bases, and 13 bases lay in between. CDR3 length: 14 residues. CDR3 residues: CASTRTFANQPQHF. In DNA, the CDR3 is TGTGCCAGTACCCGGACTTTCGCCAATCAGCCCCAGCATTTT.

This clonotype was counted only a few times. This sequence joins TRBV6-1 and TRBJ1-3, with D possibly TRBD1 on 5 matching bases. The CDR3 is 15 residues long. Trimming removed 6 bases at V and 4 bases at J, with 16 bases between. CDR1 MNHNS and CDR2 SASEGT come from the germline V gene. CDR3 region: CASRLDSGGGNTIYF. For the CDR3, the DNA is TGTGCCAGCAGACTCGACAGTGGAGGAGGAAACACCATATATTTT.

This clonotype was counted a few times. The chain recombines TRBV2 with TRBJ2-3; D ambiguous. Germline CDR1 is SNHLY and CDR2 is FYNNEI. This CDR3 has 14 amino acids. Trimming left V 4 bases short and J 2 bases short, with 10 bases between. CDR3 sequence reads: CASSVSQTTDTQYF. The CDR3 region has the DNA TGTGCCAGCAGTGTTAGCCAAACCACAGATACGCAGTATTTT.

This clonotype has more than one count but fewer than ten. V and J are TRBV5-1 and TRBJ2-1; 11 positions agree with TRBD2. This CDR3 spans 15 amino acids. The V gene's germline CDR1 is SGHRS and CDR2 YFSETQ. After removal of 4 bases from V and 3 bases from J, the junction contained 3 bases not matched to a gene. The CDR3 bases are TGCGCCAGCAGCGTGGGACTAGCGGTCTACAATGAGCAGTTCTTC. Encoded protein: CASSVGLAVYNEQFF.

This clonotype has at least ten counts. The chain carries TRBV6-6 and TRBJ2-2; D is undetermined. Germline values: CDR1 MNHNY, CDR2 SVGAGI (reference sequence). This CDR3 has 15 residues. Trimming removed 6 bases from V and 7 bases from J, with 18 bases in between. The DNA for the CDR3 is TGTGCCAGCAGGCAACAGAGACCCACCGGCGGGGAGCTGTTTTTT. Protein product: CASRQQRPTGGELFF.

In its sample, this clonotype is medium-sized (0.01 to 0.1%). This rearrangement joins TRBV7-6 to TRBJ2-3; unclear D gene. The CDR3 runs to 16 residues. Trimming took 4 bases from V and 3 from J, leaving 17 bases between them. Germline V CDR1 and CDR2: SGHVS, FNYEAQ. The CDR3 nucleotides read TGTGCCAGCAGCTCACTCCCCCGTTGGAATACAGATACGCAGTATTTT. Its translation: CASSSLPRWNTDTQYF.

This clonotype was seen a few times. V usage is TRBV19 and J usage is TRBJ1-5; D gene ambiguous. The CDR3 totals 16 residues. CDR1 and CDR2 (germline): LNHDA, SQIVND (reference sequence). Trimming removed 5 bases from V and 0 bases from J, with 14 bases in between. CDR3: CASSPRLYDSNQPQHF. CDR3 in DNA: TGTGCCAGTAGTCCTCGGCTCTACGATAGCAATCAGCCCCAGCATTTT.

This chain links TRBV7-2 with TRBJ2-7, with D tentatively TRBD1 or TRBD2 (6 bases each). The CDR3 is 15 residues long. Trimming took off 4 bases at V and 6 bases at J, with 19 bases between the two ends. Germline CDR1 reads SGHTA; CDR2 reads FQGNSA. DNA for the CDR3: TGTGCCAGCAGCTGGACCGGGACGGGGGCCCGCGAGCAGTACTTC. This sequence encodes CASSWTGTGAREQYF. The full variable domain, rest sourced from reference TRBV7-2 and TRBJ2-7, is GAGVSQSPSNKVTEKGKDVELRCDPISGHTALYWYRQSLGQGLEFLIYFQGNSAPDKSGLPSDRFSAERTGGSVSTLTIQRTQQEDSAVYLCASSWTGTGAREQYFGPGTRLTVT.

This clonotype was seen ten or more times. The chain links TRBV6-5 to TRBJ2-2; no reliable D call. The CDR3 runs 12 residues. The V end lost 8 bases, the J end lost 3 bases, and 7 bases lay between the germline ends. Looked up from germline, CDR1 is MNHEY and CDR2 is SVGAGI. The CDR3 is CASRGYTGELFF. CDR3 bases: TGTGCCAGCCGAGGATACACCGGGGAGCTGTTTTTT.

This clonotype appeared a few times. The CDR3 bases are TGTGCCAGCAGCCATGGCACTAGCGGGAGCCCCTACGAGCAGTACTTC. It is translated as CASSHGTSGSPYEQYF. The V call is TRBV9, the J call TRBJ2-7; 11 bases match TRBD2. CDR1 and CDR2 (germline): SGDLS, YYNGEE. V trimming: 4 bases; J trimming: 2 bases; junction bases outside the gene matches: 8. The CDR3 contains 16 residues.

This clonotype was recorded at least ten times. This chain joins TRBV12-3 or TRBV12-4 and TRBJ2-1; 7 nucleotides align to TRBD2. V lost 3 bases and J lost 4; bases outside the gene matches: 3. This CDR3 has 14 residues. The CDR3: CASSFKREYNEQFF. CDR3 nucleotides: TGTGCCAGCAGTTTCAAGCGGGAATACAATGAGCAGTTCTTC.

The CDR3 protein is CAILTPPREAGTDTQYF. The CDR3 region has the DNA TGTGCCATACTAACGCCCCCTCGGGAGGCCGGCACAGATACGCAGTATTTT. The chain recombines TRBV10-3 with TRBJ2-3, with TRBD2 identical over 7 bases. V lost 9 bases and J lost 1; bases outside the gene matches: 16. Germline V CDR1 and CDR2: ENHRY, SYGVKD. This CDR3 comprises 17 residues.

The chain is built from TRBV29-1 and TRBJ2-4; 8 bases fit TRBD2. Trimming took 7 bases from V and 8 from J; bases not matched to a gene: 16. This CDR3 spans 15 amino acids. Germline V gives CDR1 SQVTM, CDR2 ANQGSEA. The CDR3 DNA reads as TGCAGCGATCCTACTAGGCGGGAGGTTGGAGACATTCAGTACTTC. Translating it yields CSDPTRREVGDIQYF.

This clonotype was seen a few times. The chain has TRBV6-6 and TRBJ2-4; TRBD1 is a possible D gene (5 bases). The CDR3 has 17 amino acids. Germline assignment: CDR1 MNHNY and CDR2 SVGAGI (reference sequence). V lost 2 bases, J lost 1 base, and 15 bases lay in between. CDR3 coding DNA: TGTGCCAGCAGTTACACCTCAGGGCGCTCGGCCAAAAACATTCAGTACTTC. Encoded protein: CASSYTSGRSAKNIQYF.

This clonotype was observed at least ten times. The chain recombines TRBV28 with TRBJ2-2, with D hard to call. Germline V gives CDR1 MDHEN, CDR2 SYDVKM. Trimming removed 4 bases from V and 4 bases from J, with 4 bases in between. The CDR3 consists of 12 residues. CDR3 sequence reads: CASSSTTGELFF. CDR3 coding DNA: TGTGCCAGCAGTTCTACCACCGGGGAGCTGTTTTTT.

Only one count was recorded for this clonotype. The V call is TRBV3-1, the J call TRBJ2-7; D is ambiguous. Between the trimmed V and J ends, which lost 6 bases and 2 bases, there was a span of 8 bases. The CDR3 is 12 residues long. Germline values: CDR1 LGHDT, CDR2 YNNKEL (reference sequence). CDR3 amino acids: CASSTRAYEQYF. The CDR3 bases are TGTGCCAGCAGTACGAGAGCCTACGAGCAGTACTTC.

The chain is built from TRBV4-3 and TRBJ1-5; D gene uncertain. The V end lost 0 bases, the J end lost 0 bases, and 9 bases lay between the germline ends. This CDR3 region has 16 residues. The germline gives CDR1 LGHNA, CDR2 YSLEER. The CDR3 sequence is CASSQENGHSNQPQHF. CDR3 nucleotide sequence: TGCGCCAGCAGCCAAGAGAATGGCCATAGCAATCAGCCCCAGCATTTT.

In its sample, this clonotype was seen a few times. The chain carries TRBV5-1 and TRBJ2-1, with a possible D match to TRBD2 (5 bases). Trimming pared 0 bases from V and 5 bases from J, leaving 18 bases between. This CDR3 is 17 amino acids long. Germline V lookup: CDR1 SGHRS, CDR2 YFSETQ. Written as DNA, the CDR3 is TGCGCCAGCAGCTTGGCCTTGCTGAGCAGTAGCGACAATGAGCAGTTCTTC. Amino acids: CASSLALLSSSDNEQFF.

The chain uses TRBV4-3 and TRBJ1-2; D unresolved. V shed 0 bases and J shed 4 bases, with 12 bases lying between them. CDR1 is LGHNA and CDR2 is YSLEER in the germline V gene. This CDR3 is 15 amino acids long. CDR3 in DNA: TGCGCCAGCAGCCAAGATTTTGGGCACCTCTATGGCTACACCTTC. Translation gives CASSQDFGHLYGYTF.

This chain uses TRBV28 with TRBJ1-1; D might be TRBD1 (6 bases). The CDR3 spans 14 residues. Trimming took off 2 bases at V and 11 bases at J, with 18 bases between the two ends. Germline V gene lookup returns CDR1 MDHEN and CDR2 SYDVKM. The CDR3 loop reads CASSLTPVQGSAFF. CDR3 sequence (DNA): TGTGCCAGCAGTTTAACCCCCGTACAGGGCAGTGCTTTCTTT. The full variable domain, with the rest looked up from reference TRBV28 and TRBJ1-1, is DVKVTQSSRYLVKRTGEKVFLECVQDMDHENMFWYRQDPGLGLRLIYFSYDVKMKEKGDIPEGYSVSREKKERFSLILESASTNQTSMYLCASSLTPVQGSAFFGQGTRLTVV.

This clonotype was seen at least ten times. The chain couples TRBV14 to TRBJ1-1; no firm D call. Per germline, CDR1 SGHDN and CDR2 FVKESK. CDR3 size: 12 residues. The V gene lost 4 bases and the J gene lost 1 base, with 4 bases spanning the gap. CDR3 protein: CASSPRNTEAFF. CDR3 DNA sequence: TGTGCCAGCAGCCCGCGGAACACTGAAGCTTTCTTT.

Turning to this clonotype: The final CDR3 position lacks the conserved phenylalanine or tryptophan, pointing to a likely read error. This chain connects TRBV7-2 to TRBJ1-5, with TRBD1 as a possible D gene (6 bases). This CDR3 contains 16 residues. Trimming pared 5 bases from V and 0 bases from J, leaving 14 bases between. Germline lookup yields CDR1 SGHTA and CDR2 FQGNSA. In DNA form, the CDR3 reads TGTGCCAGCAGCCCAGTAACAGGGTTTAGCAATCAGCCCCAGCATTCT. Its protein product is CASSPVTGFSNQPQHS.

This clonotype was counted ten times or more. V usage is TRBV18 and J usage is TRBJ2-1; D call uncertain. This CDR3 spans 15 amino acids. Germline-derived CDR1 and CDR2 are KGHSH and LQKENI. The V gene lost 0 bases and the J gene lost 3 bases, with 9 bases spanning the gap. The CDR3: CASSPPTLVYNEQFF. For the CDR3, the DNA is TGTGCCAGCTCACCACCGACTCTGGTCTACAATGAGCAGTTCTTC.

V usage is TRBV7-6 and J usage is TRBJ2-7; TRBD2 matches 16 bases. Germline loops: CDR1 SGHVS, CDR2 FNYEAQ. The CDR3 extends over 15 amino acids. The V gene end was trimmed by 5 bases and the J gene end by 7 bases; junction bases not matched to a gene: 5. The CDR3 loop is CASSMGLAGGSEQYF. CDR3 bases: TGTGCCAGCAGCATGGGACTAGCGGGGGGGAGTGAGCAGTACTTC.

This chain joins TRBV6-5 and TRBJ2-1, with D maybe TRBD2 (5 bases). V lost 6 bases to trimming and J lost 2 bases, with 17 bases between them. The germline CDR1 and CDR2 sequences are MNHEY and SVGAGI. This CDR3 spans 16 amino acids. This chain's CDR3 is CASRPWARGTYNEQFF. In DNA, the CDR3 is TGTGCCAGCAGGCCCTGGGCGAGAGGGACCTACAATGAGCAGTTCTTC.

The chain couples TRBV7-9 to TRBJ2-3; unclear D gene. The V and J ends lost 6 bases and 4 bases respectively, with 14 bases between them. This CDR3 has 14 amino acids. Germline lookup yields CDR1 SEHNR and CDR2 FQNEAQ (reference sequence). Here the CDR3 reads CASSFGRFADTQYF. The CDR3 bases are TGTGCCAGCAGTTTCGGCAGATTCGCAGATACGCAGTATTTT.

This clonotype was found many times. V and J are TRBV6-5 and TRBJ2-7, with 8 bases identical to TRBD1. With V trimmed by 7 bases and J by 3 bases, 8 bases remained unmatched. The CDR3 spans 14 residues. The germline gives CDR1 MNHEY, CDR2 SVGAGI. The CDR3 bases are TGTGCCAGCACCCGCAGTGGACAGGGCTACGAGCAGTACTTC. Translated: CASTRSGQGYEQYF.